These T cell receptor beta chains were read from a single sample in a study of spatial heterogeneity in lung cancer. TCRdb reprocessed the 5' RACE reads with MiXCR, giving one entry per CDR3 protein. Here the sample spans about 120,000 distinct CDR3 sequences, 12% being singletons. Specimen: PBMCs, collected at follow-up. These receptor sequences come from a male donor with early-stage non-small cell lung cancer. Both conserved end residues are part of each CDR3. The D gene is left open where the match is weak. Clone size is given for some rows only: seen once, a few or many times, or a class if the clone is expanded.

j_call	clone_size	v_call	d_call	cdr3_nt	cdr3_aa
TRBJ1-6	once	TRBV28	NA	TGTGCCAGCAGTTTCTCCGGGGGGACATTGACTTCACCCCTCCACTTT	CASSFSGGTLTSPLHF
TRBJ1-1	few	TRBV10-3	NA	TGTGCCATCAGTGACCAGAACACTGAAGCTTTCTTT	CAISDQNTEAFF
TRBJ1-4	NA	TRBV25-1	TRBD1	TGTGCCAGCAGAGAGACAGGGGATGAAAAACTGTTTTTT	CASRETGDEKLFF
TRBJ2-2	many	TRBV2	NA	TGTGCCAGCAGGGGGACCGCTACGAACACCGGGGAGCTGTTTTTT	CASRGTATNTGELFF
TRBJ2-6	many	TRBV28	NA	TGTGCCAGCAGCCTCGAGGGGTCTGGGGCCAACGTCCTGACTTTC	CASSLEGSGANVLTF
TRBJ2-2	many	TRBV3-1	NA	TGTGCCAGCAGGTTCAGCGGGGAGCTGTTTTTT	CASRFSGELFF
TRBJ2-1	few	TRBV18	TRBD2	TGTGCCAGCTCACCAGACAGGACTAGCGGGGGGACCGCCTCCTACAATGAGCAGTTCTTC	CASSPDRTSGGTASYNEQFF
TRBJ2-3	many	TRBV5-1	NA	TGCGCCAGCAGGCCAGATCAAGATACGCAGTATTTT	CASRPDQDTQYF
TRBJ2-5	NA	TRBV7-2	TRBD1	TGTGCCAGCAGCCAATTGGACAGGGCGAAAGAGACCCAGTACTTC	CASSQLDRAKETQYF
TRBJ2-5	many	TRBV9	TRBD2	TGTGCCAGCAGCCCTAGCGGGGGGACGGGGGAGACCCAGTACTTC	CASSPSGGTGETQYF